This T cell receptor beta chain was profiled in a study of blood T cell repertoires in COVID-19. In the study overall: The United States, Italy and Spain provided the acute and convalescent COVID-19 samples. In each case, the material was cDNA or gDNA derived from T cells, B-cell-depleted T cells, or PBMCs.

CDR3 size: 16 residues. V shed 4 bases, J shed 4 bases, and the junction held 10 bases outside the gene matches. Germline CDR1 is SGHRS and CDR2 is YFSETQ. Authors' analysis steps: How many nucleated cells were present was estimated from reference gene primer amplification. Data came from immunoSEQ multiplex PCR; TCRdb stores just in-frame clones and leaves some out. The V and J calls and clone size were taken over from that table, and D and trimming were inferred from the DNA. The data contain 80,000 or so clones, approximately 78% of them singletons. Material: peripheral blood. The chain uses TRBV5-1 and TRBJ2-3; 9 bases match TRBD2. The TCR was taken from a man in his sixties with acute or convalescent COVID-19. The CDR3 DNA reads as TGCGCCAGCAGCGGCGCCGGCGGGGGGGACTCAGATACGCAGTATTTT. Protein sequence: CASSGAGGGDSDTQYF.